This T cell receptor (beta chain) is drawn from a study of OX40 agonist ivuxolimab in advanced cancers. Notes on the study in general: The study did not work out the antigen specificity of the expanded peripheral T cells.

As for this clone: Its antigen is not identified.

Clones were sequenced by immunoSEQ multiplex PCR, and TCRdb holds only the in-frame ones, with some missing. The sample lists about 44,000 clones; around 94% were seen once. Germline V CDR1 and CDR2: SNHLY, FYNNEI. Trimming removed 7 bases from V and 8 bases from J; junction bases left unmatched: 9. This CDR3 has 14 residues. This sequence was found in an adult with an advanced solid tumor such as melanoma, head and neck, liver or kidney cancer. The sample here was CD4+ or CD8+ T cells sorted from blood, taken in a trial of the OX40 agonist ivuxolimab. V usage is TRBV2 and J usage is TRBJ2-1, with 9 nucleotides matching TRBD2. CDR3 region: CASTGLAGSDEQFF. In DNA form, the CDR3 reads TGTGCCAGCACCGGGCTAGCGGGGAGCGATGAGCAGTTCTTC.